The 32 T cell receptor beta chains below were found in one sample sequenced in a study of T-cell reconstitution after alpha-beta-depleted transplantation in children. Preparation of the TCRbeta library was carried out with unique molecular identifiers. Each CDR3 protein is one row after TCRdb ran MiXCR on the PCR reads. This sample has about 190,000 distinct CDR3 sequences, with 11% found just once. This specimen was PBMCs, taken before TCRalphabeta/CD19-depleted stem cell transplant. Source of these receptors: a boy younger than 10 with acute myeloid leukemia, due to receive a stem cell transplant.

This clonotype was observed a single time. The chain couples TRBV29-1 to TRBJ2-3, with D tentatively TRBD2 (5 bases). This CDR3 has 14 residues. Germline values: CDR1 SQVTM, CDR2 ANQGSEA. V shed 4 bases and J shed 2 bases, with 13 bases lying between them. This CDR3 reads CSVVGGGDTDTQYF. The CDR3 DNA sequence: TGCAGCGTTGTCGGCGGAGGTGACACAGATACGCAGTATTTT.

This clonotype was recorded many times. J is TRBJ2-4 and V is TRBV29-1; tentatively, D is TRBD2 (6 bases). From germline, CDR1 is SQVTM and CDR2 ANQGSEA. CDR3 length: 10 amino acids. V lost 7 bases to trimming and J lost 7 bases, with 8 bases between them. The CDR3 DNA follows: TGCAGCGCCGGAGGGAACATTCAGTACTTC. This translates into CSAGGNIQYF.

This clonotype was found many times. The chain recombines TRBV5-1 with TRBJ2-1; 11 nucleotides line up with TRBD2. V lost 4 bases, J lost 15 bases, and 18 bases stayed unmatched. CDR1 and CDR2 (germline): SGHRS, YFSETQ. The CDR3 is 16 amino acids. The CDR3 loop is CASSVLAGVAPEGLFF. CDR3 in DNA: TGCGCCAGCAGCGTACTAGCGGGAGTCGCCCCTGAGGGTCTGTTCTTC.

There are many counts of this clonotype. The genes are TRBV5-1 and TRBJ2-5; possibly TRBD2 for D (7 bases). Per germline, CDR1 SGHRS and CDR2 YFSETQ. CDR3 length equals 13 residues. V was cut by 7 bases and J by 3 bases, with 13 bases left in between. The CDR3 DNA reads TGCGCCAGCGCCAGGGGAGGGAAAGAGACCCAGTACTTC. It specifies CASARGGKETQYF.

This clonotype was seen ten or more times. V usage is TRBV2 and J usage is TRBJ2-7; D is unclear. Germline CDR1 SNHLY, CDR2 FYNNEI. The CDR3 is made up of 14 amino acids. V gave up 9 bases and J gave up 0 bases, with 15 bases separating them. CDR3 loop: CARHPPLSSYEQYF. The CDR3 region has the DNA TGTGCCAGGCATCCCCCTCTTAGCTCCTACGAGCAGTACTTC.

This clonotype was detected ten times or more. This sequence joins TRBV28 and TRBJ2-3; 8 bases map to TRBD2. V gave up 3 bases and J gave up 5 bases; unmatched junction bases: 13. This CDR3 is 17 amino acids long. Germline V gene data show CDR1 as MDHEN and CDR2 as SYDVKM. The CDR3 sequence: CASSFRTSLFGEDTQYF. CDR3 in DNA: TGTGCCAGCAGTTTCCGGACTAGCCTTTTTGGTGAAGATACGCAGTATTTT.

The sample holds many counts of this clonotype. The CDR3 here is CSARDPPPGLLPYEQYF. CDR3 nucleotides: TGCAGTGCTAGAGATCCTCCCCCGGGACTCCTTCCCTACGAGCAGTACTTC. V and J are TRBV20-1 and TRBJ2-7, with TRBD2 as a possible D gene (6 bases). Between the trimmed V and J ends, which lost 0 bases and 2 bases, there was a span of 20 bases. Germline-derived CDR1 and CDR2 are DFQATT and SNEGSKA (reference sequence). The CDR3 sequence is 17 residues long.

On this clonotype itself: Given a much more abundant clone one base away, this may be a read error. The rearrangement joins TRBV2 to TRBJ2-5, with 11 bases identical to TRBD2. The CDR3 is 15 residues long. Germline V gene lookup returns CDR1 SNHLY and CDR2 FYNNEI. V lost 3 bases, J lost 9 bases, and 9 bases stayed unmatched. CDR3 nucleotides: TGTGCCAGCAGTGATCTAGCGGGGGGAGGGGAGGCCCAGTACTTC. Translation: CASSDLAGGGEAQYF.

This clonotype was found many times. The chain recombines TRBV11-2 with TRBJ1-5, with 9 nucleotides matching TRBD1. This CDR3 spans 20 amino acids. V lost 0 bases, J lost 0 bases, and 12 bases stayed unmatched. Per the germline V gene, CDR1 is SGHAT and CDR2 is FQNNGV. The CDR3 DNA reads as TGTGCCAGCAGCTTAGAGTCTCGGGACAGGGAGGTTTATAGCAATCAGCCCCAGCATTTT. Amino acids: CASSLESRDREVYSNQPQHF.

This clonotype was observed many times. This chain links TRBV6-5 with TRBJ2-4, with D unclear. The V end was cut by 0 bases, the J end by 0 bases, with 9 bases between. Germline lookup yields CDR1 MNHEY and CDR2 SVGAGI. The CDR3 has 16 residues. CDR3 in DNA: TGTGCCAGCAGTTACTCGCAAAGCCGAGCCAAAAACATTCAGTACTTC. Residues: CASSYSQSRAKNIQYF.

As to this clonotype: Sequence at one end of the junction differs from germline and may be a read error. The CDR3 DNA reads as TGTGCCAGCGGCTTGGGGCTCCGGAGCTCCTATAATTCACCCCTCCATTTT. Translating gives CASGLGLRSSYNSPLHF. The chain has TRBV5-4 and TRBJ1-6; maybe TRBD1 (5 bases). The CDR3 runs 17 residues. Germline V gene sequence: CDR1 SGHNT, CDR2 YYREEE (reference sequence). Supplemented by reference TRBV5-4 and TRBJ1-6, the full variable domain reads ETGVTQSPTHLIKTRGQQVTLRCSSQSGHNTVSWYQQALGQGPQFIFQYYREEENGRGNFPPRFSGLQFPNYSSELNVNALELDDSALYLCASGLGLRSSYNSPLHFGNGTRLTVT.

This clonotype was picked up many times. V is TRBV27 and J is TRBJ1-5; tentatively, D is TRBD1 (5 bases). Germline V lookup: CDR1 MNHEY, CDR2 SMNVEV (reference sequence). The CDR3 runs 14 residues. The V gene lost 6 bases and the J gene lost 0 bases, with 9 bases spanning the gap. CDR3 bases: TGTGCCAGCAGGGCCGGGGGTAGCAATCAGCCCCAGCATTTT. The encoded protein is CASRAGGSNQPQHF.

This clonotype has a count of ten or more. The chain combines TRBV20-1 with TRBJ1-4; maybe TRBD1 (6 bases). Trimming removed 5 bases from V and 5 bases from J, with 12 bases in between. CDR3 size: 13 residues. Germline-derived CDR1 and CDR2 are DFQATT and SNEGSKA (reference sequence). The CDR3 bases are TGCAGTGCTTTATGGGGACAAAATGAAAAACTGTTTTTT. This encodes CSALWGQNEKLFF.

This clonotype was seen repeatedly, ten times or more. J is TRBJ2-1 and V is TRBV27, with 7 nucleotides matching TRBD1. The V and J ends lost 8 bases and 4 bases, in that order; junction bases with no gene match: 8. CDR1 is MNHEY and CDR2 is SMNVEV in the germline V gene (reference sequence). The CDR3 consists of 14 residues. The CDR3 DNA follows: TGTGCCAGCTATCCGGGACAGCCTTACAATGAGCAGTTCTTC. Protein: CASYPGQPYNEQFF.

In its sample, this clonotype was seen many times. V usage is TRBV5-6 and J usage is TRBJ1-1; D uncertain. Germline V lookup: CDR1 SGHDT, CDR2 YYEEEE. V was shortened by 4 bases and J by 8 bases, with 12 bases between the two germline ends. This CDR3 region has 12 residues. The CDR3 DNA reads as TGTGCCAGCAGCCCGGTGGGGAGCGAAGCTTTCTTT. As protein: CASSPVGSEAFF.

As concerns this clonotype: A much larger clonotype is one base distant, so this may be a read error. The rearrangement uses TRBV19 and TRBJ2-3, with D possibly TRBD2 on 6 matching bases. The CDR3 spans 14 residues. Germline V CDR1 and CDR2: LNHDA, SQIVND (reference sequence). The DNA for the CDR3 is TGTGCCAGTAGTATAGCCGGGAGCACAGATACGCAGTCTTTT. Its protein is CASSIAGSTDTQSF. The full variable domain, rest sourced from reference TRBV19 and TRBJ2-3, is DGGITQSPKYLFRKEGQNVTLSCEQNLNHDAMYWYRQDPGQGLRLIYYSQIVNDFQKGDIAEGYSVSREKKESFPLTVTSAQKNPTAFYLCASSIAGSTDTQSFGPGTRLTVL.

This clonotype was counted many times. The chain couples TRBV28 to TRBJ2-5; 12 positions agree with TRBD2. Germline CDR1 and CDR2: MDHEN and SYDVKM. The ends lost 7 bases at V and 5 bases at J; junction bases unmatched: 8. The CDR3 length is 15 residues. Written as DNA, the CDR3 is TGTGCCAGCACCCGGACTAGCGGGATTGGGGAGACCCAGTACTTC. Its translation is CASTRTSGIGETQYF.

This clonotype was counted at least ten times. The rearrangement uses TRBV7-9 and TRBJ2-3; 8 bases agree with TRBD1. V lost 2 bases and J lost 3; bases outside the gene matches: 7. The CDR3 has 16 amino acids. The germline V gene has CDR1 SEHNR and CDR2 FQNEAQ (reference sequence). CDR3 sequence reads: CASSLPRTGRTDTQYF. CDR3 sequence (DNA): TGTGCCAGCAGCTTACCCCGGACAGGGCGAACAGATACGCAGTATTTT. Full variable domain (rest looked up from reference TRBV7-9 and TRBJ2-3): DTGVSQNPRHKITKRGQNVTFRCDPISEHNRLYWYRQTLGQGPEFLTYFQNEAQLEKSRLLSDRFSAERPKGSFSTLEIQRTEQGDSAMYLCASSLPRTGRTDTQYFGPGTRLTVL.

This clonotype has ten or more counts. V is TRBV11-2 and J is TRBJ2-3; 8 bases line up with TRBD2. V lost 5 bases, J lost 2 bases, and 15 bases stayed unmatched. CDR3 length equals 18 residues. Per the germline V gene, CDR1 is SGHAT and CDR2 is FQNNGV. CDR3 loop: CASSQPGRALDYTDTQYF. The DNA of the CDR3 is TGTGCCAGCAGCCAACCCGGGAGGGCTCTCGACTACACAGATACGCAGTATTTT.

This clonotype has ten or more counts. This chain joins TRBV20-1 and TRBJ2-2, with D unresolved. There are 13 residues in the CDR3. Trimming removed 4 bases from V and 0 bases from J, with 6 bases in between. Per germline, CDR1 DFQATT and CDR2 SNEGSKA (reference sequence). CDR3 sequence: CSAMTTNTGELFF. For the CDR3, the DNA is TGCAGTGCTATGACCACGAACACCGGGGAGCTGTTTTTT.

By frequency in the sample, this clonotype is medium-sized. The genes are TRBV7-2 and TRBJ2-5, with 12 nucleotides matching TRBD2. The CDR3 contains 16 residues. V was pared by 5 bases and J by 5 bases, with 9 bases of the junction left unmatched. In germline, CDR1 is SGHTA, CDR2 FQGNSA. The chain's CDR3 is CASSPGLAGRRETQYF. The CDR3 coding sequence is TGTGCCAGCAGCCCAGGACTAGCGGGGAGGAGGGAGACCCAGTACTTC.

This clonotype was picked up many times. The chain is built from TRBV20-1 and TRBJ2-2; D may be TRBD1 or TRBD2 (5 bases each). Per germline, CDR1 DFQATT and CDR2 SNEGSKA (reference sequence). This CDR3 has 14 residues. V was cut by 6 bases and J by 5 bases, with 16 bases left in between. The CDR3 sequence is CSARLSGGTGELFF. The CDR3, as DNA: TGCAGTGCCCGTTTGAGTGGGGGAACCGGGGAGCTGTTTTTT.

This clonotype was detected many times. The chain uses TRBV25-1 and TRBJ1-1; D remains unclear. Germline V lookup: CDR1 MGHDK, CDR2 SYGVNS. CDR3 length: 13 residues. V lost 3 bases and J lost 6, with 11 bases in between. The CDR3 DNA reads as TGTGCCAGCAGTGATTTAGGAGGTCCTGAAGCTTTCTTT. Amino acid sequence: CASSDLGGPEAFF.

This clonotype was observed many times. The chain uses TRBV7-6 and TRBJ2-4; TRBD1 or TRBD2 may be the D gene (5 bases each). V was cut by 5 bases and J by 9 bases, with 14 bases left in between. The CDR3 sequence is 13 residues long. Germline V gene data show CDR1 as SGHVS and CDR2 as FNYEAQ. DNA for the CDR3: TGTGCCAGCAGCGATGACACGGGGACCATTCAGTACTTC. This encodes CASSDDTGTIQYF.

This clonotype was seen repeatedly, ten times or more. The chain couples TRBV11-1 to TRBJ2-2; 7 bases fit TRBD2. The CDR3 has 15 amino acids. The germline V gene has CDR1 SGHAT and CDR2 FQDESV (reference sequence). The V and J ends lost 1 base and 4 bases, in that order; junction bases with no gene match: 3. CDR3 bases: TGTGCCAGCAGCTTAGGTGGCGGGGGCACCGGGGAGCTGTTTTTT. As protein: CASSLGGGGTGELFF.

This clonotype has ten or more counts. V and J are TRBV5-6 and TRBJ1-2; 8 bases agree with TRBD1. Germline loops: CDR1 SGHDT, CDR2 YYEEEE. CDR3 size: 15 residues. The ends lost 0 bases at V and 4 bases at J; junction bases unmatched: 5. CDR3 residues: CASSLVGTGGYGYTF. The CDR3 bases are TGTGCCAGCAGCTTGGTTGGAACAGGGGGCTATGGCTACACCTTC.

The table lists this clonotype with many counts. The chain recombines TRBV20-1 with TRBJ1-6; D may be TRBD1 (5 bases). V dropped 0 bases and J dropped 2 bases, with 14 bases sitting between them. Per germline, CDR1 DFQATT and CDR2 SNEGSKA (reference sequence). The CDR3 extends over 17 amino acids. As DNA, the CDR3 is TGCAGTGCTAGAGATTCAATGGCAGGGACCTATAATTCACCCCTCCACTTT. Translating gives CSARDSMAGTYNSPLHF.

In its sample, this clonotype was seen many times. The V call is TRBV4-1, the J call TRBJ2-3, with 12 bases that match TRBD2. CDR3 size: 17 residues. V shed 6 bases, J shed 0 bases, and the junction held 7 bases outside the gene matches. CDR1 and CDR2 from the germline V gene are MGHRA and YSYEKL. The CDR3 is CASRQRLAGASTDTQYF. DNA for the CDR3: TGCGCCAGCAGACAAAGACTAGCGGGAGCTAGCACAGATACGCAGTATTTT.

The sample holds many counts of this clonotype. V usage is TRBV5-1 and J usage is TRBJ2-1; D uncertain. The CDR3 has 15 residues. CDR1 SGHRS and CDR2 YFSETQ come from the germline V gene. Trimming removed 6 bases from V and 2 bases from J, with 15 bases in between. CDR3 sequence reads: CASKPNIGAYNEQFF. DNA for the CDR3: TGCGCCAGCAAACCAAATATTGGCGCCTACAATGAGCAGTTCTTC.

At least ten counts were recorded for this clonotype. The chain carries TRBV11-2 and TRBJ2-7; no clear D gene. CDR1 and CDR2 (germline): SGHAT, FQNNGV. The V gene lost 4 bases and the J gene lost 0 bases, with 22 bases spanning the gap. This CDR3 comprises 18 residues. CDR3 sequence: CASSSPPGLILSSYEQYV. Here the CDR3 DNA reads TGTGCCAGCAGCTCCCCACCGGGCCTGATTCTGAGCTCCTACGAGCAGTACGTC.

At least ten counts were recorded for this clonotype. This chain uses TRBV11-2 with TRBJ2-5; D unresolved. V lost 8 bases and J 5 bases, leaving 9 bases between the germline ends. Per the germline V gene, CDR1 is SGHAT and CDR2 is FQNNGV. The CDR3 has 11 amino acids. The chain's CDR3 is CASRFGETQYF. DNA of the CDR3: TGTGCCAGCCGATTTGGGGAGACCCAGTACTTC.

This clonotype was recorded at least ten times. The CDR3: CASSAGQGWHSNYGYTF. DNA for the CDR3: TGTGCCAGCAGCGCGGGACAGGGTTGGCATTCTAACTATGGCTACACCTTC. The genes are TRBV7-8 and TRBJ1-2; 9 bases are a match to TRBD1. Looked up from germline, CDR1 is SGHVS and CDR2 is FQNEAQ. The CDR3 covers 17 residues. V gave up 5 bases and J gave up 0 bases; unmatched junction bases: 10.